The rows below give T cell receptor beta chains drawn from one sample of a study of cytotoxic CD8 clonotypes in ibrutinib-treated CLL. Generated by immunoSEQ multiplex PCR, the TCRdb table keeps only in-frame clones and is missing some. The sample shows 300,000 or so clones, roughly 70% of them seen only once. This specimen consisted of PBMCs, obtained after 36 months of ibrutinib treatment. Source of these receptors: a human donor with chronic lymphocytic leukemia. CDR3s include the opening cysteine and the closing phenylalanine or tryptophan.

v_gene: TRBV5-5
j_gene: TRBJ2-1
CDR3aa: CASSLGVNEQFF

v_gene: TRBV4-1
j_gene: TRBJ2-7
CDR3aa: CASSRTTGVYEQYF

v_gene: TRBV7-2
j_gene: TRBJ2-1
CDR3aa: CASSLGTSGGLEQFF

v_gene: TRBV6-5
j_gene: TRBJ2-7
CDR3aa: CASSTTSGGTYEQYF

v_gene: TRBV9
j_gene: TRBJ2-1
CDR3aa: CASSVGEGLAMDEQFF

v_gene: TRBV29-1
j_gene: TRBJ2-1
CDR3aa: CSVSQGSPQNEQFF

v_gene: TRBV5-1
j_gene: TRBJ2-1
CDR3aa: CASSFRGGGYNEQFF

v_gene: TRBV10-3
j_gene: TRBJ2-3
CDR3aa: CATGLAETNTQYF

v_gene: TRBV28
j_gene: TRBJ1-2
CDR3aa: CASSRRESGYTF

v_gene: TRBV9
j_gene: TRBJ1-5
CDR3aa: CASSVGSGNQPQHF

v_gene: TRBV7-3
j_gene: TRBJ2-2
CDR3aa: CASSLLLAGGGELFF

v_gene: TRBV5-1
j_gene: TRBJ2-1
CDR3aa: CASSLAEGTEQFF

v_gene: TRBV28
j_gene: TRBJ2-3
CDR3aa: CASRKEDRFTDTQYF

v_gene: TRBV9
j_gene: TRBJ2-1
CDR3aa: CASSPAGNEQFF

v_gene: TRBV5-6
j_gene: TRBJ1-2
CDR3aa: CASSLGAGWGGYTF

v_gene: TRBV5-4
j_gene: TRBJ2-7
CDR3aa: CASSLVLSYEQYF

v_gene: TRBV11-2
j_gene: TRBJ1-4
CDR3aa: CASSRNWPATNEKLFF

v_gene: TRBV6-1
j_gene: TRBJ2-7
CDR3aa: CASSTLGTGGYEQYF

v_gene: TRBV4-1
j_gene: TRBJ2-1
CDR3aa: CASSSPDGSRRKLEQFF

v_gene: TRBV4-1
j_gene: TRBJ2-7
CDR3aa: CASSQGRGAGAYEQYF

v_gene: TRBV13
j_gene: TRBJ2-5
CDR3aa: CASSLWGQETQYF

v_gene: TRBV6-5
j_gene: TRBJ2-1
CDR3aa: CASSWSQGAVNEQFF

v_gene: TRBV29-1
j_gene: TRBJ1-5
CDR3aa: CSVSTGSYSNQPQHF

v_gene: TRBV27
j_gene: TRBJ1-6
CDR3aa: CASSLFSQGGYNSPLHF

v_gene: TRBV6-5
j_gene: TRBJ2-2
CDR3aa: CASSYSAGTGELFF

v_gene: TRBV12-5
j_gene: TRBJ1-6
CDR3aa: CASGLGQGGRLALHF

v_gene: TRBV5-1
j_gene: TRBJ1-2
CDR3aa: CASSLGSLRNYGYTF

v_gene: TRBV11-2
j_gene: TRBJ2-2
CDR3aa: CASSSTGLAGTYTGELFF

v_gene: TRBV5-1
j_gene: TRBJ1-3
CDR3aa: CASSLNGLSGNTIYF

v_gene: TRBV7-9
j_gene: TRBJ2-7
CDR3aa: CASSSGGFYEQYF

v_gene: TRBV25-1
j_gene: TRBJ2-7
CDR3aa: CASSGGLARYEQYF

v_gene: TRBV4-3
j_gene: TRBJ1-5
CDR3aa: CASSQDPAGYQPQHF

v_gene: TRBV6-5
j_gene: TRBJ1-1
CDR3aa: CASSSDTGLAGTEAFF

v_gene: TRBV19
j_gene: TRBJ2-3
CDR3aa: CASSGRARTDTQYF

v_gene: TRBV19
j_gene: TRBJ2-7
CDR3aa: CASSIRDRGNEQYF

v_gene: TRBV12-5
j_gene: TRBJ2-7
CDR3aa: CASGPAPPGRYYEQYF

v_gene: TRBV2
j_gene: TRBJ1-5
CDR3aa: CASSEVKGPWTRPQHF

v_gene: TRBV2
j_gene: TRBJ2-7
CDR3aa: CASSEDPWLGGEQYF

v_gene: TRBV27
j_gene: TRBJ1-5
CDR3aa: CASSQGSRGRNQPQHF